Below, 32 T cell receptor beta chains from the same sample are listed, as sequenced in a study of cytomegalovirus exposure and HLA in healthy donors (dated by TCRdb to about 2017). The library was made by the immunoSEQ multiplex PCR assay. For the multiplex PCR, a mixture combining 60 forward primers for TCR Vbeta segments and 13 reverse primers for TCR Jbeta segments was used. Entries here come from immuneACCESS through TCRdb and include only in-frame sequences with V and J called. Some clones fail to appear in such tables; in the studies checked, an unresolved V gene covers under half of the shortfall, and the cause of the remainder is unknown. This sample is represented by about 150,000 clones; 75% to 90% of them were singletons. Approximately 1.2% of the sample is in the top ten clones. Input material: PBMCs. These receptors all stem from a boy aged 2 to 9 in good health and CMV-seronegative.

The rearrangement uses TRBV11-2 and TRBJ2-7; 8 positions match TRBD1. V shed 0 bases and J 6 bases; nucleotides not matched to a gene: 1. Germline CDR1 SGHAT, CDR2 FQNNGV. The CDR3 extends over 13 amino acids. CDR3 sequence: CASSLDRGREQYV. CDR3 DNA sequence: TGTGCCAGCAGCTTAGACAGGGGGCGCGAGCAGTACGTC.

There are a few counts of this clone. The chain combines TRBV14 with TRBJ1-6, with D uncertain. The V end was cut by 4 bases, the J end by 7 bases, with 11 bases between. CDR3 length: 14 residues. The germline CDR1 and CDR2 sequences are SGHDN and FVKESK. The CDR3 region is CASSLGKTNSPLHF. CDR3 coding DNA: TGTGCCAGCAGCCTCGGGAAAACGAATTCACCCCTCCACTTT.

The chain links TRBV4-2 to TRBJ2-4; D is undetermined. CDR3 length: 19 amino acids. V was cut by 0 bases and J by 0 bases, with 18 bases left in between. Germline V gene lookup returns CDR1 LGHNA and CDR2 YNFKEQ. Here the CDR3 reads CASSQEVGASVVAKNIQYF. DNA of the CDR3: TGTGCCAGCAGCCAAGAGGTTGGAGCGAGCGTTGTAGCCAAAAACATTCAGTACTTC.

This chain's CDR3 is CASIEREGLNEQFF. CDR3 nucleotide sequence: TGCGCCAGCATCGAGCGGGAGGGCCTAAATGAGCAGTTCTTC. The chain combines TRBV4-1 with TRBJ2-1; TRBD2 aligns across 10 bases. Per the germline V gene, CDR1 is MGHRA and CDR2 is YSYEKL. With 7 bases clipped from V and 7 bases from J, the junction kept 7 bases outside the gene matches. The length of the CDR3 is 14 residues.

V is TRBV19 and J is TRBJ1-1; the match to TRBD1 covers 10 bases. Germline-derived CDR1 and CDR2 are LNHDA and SQIVND (reference sequence). This CDR3 is built from 14 residues. V was clipped by 7 bases and J by 5 bases; unmatched bases: 7. CDR3 nucleotide sequence: TGTGCCAGTACCCAGACAGGGGGCGGGACTGAAGCTTTCTTT. This sequence encodes CASTQTGGGTEAFF.

The chain uses TRBV30 and TRBJ1-2; D possibly corresponds to TRBD1 (5 bases). Trimming took off 5 bases at V and 2 bases at J, with 12 bases between the two ends. Germline assignment: CDR1 GTSNPN and CDR2 SVGIG (reference sequence). This CDR3 contains 13 residues. The CDR3 here is CAWDTGQNYGYTF. In DNA form, the CDR3 reads TGTGCCTGGGATACTGGACAAAACTATGGCTACACCTTC.

For this clone: Within the sample, other DNA sequences also encode this same CDR3. The chain carries TRBV10-2 and TRBJ1-5; no firm D call. CDR1 and CDR2 from the germline V gene are WSHSY and SAAADI. This CDR3 comprises 13 residues. The V end lost 0 bases, the J end lost 6 bases, and 6 bases lay between the germline ends. CDR3 residues: CASSESTGQPQHF. The CDR3 DNA is TGCGCCAGCAGTGAGTCGACGGGTCAGCCCCAGCATTTT.

V is TRBV4-1 and J is TRBJ1-1, with D uncertain. Germline V gene sequence: CDR1 MGHRA, CDR2 YSYEKL. V dropped 4 bases and J dropped 1 base, with 13 bases sitting between them. CDR3 length equals 15 residues. In DNA form, the CDR3 reads TGCGCCAGCAGCCGTTTTTTGGCTCAGAACACTGAAGCTTTCTTT. Its translation: CASSRFLAQNTEAFF.

The rearrangement links TRBV7-2 to TRBJ2-7; the match to TRBD2 covers 13 bases. Germline CDR1 reads SGHTA; CDR2 reads FQGNSA. Germline trimming cut 3 bases from V and 2 bases from J; bases unmatched to any gene: 4. The CDR3 loop spans 16 amino acids. Here the CDR3 DNA reads TGTGCCAGCAGCTTCGGGACTAGCGGGATCCCCTACGAGCAGTACTTC. Translated: CASSFGTSGIPYEQYF.

V and J are TRBV29-1 and TRBJ1-3; TRBD1 aligns across 9 bases. The CDR3 covers 15 residues. After removal of 4 bases from V and 3 bases from J, the junction contained 7 bases not matched to a gene. Germline V gene data show CDR1 as SQVTM and CDR2 as ANQGSEA. The CDR3 sequence: CSVVDGTGNGNTIYF. For the CDR3, the DNA is TGCAGCGTTGTAGACGGGACAGGGAATGGAAACACCATATATTTT. Together with reference TRBV29-1 and TRBJ1-3, the CDR3 gives the full variable domain: SAVISQKPSRDICQRGTSLTIQCQVDSQVTMMFWYRQQPGQSLTLIATANQGSEATYESGFVIDKFPISRPNLTFSTLTVSNMSPEDSSIYLCSVVDGTGNGNTIYFGEGSWLTVV.

J is TRBJ2-3 and V is TRBV15; maybe TRBD1 (7 bases). Trimming shortened V by 0 bases and J by 2 bases, and 18 bases separated the two germline ends. CDR3 length equals 18 residues. Germline V gene lookup returns CDR1 LNHNV and CDR2 YYDKDF (reference sequence). CDR3 sequence (DNA): TGTGCCACCAGCAGAGACCTTCCGGCGGGGACAGCCACAGATACGCAGTATTTT. Encoded protein: CATSRDLPAGTATDTQYF. Looking up the rest from reference TRBV15 and TRBJ2-3 gives the full variable domain: DAMVIQNPRYQVTQFGKPVTLSCSQTLNHNVMYWYQQKSSQAPKLLFHYYDKDFNNEADTPDNFQSRRPNTSFCFLDIRSPGLGDTAMYLCATSRDLPAGTATDTQYFGPGTRLTVL.

The chain combines TRBV7-8 with TRBJ2-7, with TRBD1 as a possible D gene (6 bases). Germline values: CDR1 SGHVS, CDR2 FQNEAQ. Trimming removed 2 bases at V and 4 bases at J, with 15 bases between. This CDR3 has 15 amino acids. The CDR3 DNA is TGTGCCAGCAGCTTATCAATTGGGACATTGTACGAGCAGTACTTC. This translates into CASSLSIGTLYEQYF.

This chain connects TRBV30 to TRBJ1-1; D perhaps matches TRBD1 (5 bases). V was pared by 2 bases and J by 1 base, with 8 bases between. This CDR3 has 13 amino acids. From germline, CDR1 is GTSNPN and CDR2 SVGIG (reference sequence). The CDR3 bases are TGTGCCTGGAGTAAGACAGAGAACACTGAAGCTTTCTTT. It specifies CAWSKTENTEAFF.

The sample holds one count of this clone. The chain joins TRBV11-3 to TRBJ2-2; TRBD2 matches at 12 bases. The germline V gene encodes CDR1 SGHNT and CDR2 YENEEA. The CDR3 consists of 18 residues. V lost 4 bases to trimming and J lost 4 bases; unmatched junction nucleotides: 10. The CDR3 nucleotides read TGTGCCAGCAGCTCCCAACCCCTAGCGGGAGGGAGCACCGGGGAGCTGTTTTTT. Protein sequence: CASSSQPLAGGSTGELFF.

The gene calls are TRBV5-6 and TRBJ1-6; 8 bases align to TRBD1. V lost 1 base to trimming and J lost 10 bases; unmatched junction nucleotides: 16. CDR1 is SGHDT and CDR2 is YYEEEE in the germline V gene. The CDR3 has 18 residues. The CDR3 loop is CASSLNRGAGQGRSPLHF. The CDR3 DNA sequence: TGTGCCAGCAGCTTGAACAGGGGGGCAGGACAGGGACGGTCACCCCTCCACTTT.

This chain connects TRBV19 to TRBJ2-1; 7 nucleotides match TRBD1. V dropped 4 bases and J dropped 0; count of bases not matched to a gene: 6. Per germline, CDR1 LNHDA and CDR2 SQIVND (reference sequence). CDR3 length: 16 amino acids. The CDR3 region is CASSTGQLSSYNEQFF. For the CDR3, the DNA is TGTGCCAGTAGTACGGGACAGCTTAGCTCCTACAATGAGCAGTTCTTC.

The chain recombines TRBV11-2 with TRBJ2-5; perhaps TRBD1 as D (5 bases). The J call is doubtful: the DNA matches TRBJ2-7 better. Germline V gene sequence: CDR1 SGHAT, CDR2 FQNNGV. CDR3 length equals 15 residues. CDR3 DNA sequence: TGTGCCAGCAGCTGGGAACTTCGGTGGGGCCACGAGCAGTACTTC. This sequence encodes CASSWELRWGHEQYF.

The chain has TRBV5-1 and TRBJ2-1; 9 nucleotides align to TRBD1. CDR3 length equals 17 residues. The V and J ends lost 2 bases and 0 bases, in that order; junction bases with no gene match: 6. Per the germline V gene, CDR1 is SGHRS and CDR2 is YFSETQ. Here the CDR3 reads CASSLETTGGSYNEQFF. CDR3 in DNA: TGCGCCAGCAGCTTAGAAACGACAGGGGGCTCCTACAATGAGCAGTTCTTC.

The chain has TRBV5-1 and TRBJ1-4; 8 positions match TRBD1. V was pared by 3 bases and J by 8 bases, with 6 bases of the junction left unmatched. Germline CDR1 reads SGHRS; CDR2 reads YFSETQ. The CDR3 runs to 14 residues. CDR3 sequence: CASSYWTGSEKLFF. The DNA of the CDR3 is TGCGCCAGCAGCTACTGGACAGGGTCCGAAAAACTGTTTTTT.

The chain recombines TRBV7-2 with TRBJ2-5, with TRBD2 matching 8 bases. Germline V gene sequence: CDR1 SGHTA, CDR2 FQGNSA. V shed 3 bases and J 4 bases; nucleotides not matched to a gene: 4. The CDR3 is 14 residues long. CDR3 sequence: CASSFSSGGETQYF. DNA of the CDR3: TGTGCCAGCAGCTTTTCCAGCGGGGGAGAGACCCAGTACTTC.

The chain combines TRBV10-3 with TRBJ2-7; 7 nucleotides align to TRBD2. Germline V lookup: CDR1 ENHRY, CDR2 SYGVKD. The CDR3 is 15 residues long. The junction had 13 bases not matched to a gene; V was cut back by 5 bases and J by 6 bases. Here the CDR3 reads CAISPQRGTKGEQYF. The CDR3 DNA reads TGTGCCATCAGTCCCCAGCGGGGAACAAAGGGCGAGCAGTACTTC.

As concerns this clone: The same CDR3 arises from other DNA sequences in this sample as well. V usage is TRBV30 and J usage is TRBJ1-3, with 7 bases that match TRBD1. The CDR3 is 15 residues long. Germline V gene data show CDR1 as GTSNPN and CDR2 as SVGIG (reference sequence). V lost 3 bases and J lost 0; bases outside the gene matches: 5. The CDR3 sequence is CAWSRDSGSGNTIYF. The CDR3 coding sequence is TGTGCCTGGAGCCGGGACAGTGGCTCTGGAAACACCATATATTTT.

The chain couples TRBV28 to TRBJ1-5, with D unclear. Germline V CDR1 and CDR2: MDHEN, SYDVKM. Trimming removed 6 bases at V and 0 bases at J, with 6 bases between. This CDR3 is built from 13 residues. In DNA form, the CDR3 reads TGTGCCAGCAGGCCCAGTAGCAATCAGCCCCAGCATTTT. This sequence encodes CASRPSSNQPQHF.

The V call is TRBV5-1, the J call TRBJ2-1, with 7 positions matching TRBD2. Germline trimming cut 1 base from V and 0 bases from J; bases unmatched to any gene: 7. Germline V gene lookup returns CDR1 SGHRS and CDR2 YFSETQ. CDR3 length: 17 amino acids. The CDR3 DNA reads as TGCGCCAGCAGCTTGTCCAGCGGGGTCAGCTCCTACAATGAGCAGTTCTTC. It encodes CASSLSSGVSSYNEQFF.

The V call is TRBV4-1, the J call TRBJ1-6, with unresolved D. Germline CDR1 is MGHRA and CDR2 is YSYEKL. V lost 2 bases to trimming and J lost 0 bases, with 14 bases between them. This CDR3 spans 18 amino acids. This CDR3 reads CASSQNGLTSSYNSPLHF. As DNA, the CDR3 is TGCGCCAGCAGCCAAAATGGACTCACGAGCTCCTATAATTCACCCCTCCACTTT.

The chain couples TRBV7-6 to TRBJ2-5; 7 nucleotides match TRBD1. The V gene end was trimmed by 1 base and the J gene end by 11 bases; junction bases not matched to a gene: 19. The germline V gene has CDR1 SGHVS and CDR2 FNYEAQ. This CDR3 comprises 17 residues. CDR3 residues: CASSLVRGLGGVEEQYF. In DNA, the CDR3 is TGTGCCAGCAGCTTAGTCAGGGGGTTAGGGGGCGTGGAGGAGCAGTACTTC.

The chain joins TRBV5-1 to TRBJ2-2; TRBD2 matches at 8 bases. From germline, CDR1 is SGHRS and CDR2 YFSETQ. This CDR3 is built from 16 residues. V lost 4 bases, J lost 4 bases, and 9 bases stayed unmatched. The CDR3 loop is CASSREVAGSTGELFF. The CDR3 DNA reads as TGCGCCAGCAGCCGGGAGGTAGCGGGATCCACCGGGGAGCTGTTTTTT.

This chain connects TRBV2 to TRBJ2-5; 11 bases align to TRBD2. The CDR3 loop spans 15 amino acids. The V segment lost 7 bases and the J segment 1 base; nucleotides outside the gene matches: 5. Germline CDR1 is SNHLY and CDR2 is FYNNEI. CDR3 coding DNA: TGTGCCAGCACCCGACTAGCGGGGCTCCAAGAGACCCAGTACTTC. Amino acid sequence: CASTRLAGLQETQYF.

The gene calls are TRBV19 and TRBJ1-3, with unresolved D. The CDR3 contains 15 residues. Per germline, CDR1 LNHDA and CDR2 SQIVND (reference sequence). V lost 11 bases and J lost 2, with 19 bases in between. The CDR3 DNA follows: TGTGCCGGAACACGGGAGGGAAAGCCTGGAAACACCATATATTTT. It specifies CAGTREGKPGNTIYF. Drawing the rest from reference TRBV19 and TRBJ1-3, the complete variable domain is DGGITQSPKYLFRKEGQNVTLSCEQNLNHDAMYWYRQDPGQGLRLIYYSQIVNDFQKGDIAEGYSVSREKKESFPLTVTSAQKNPTAFYLCAGTREGKPGNTIYFGEGSWLTVV.

For this clone: One junction end disagrees with the germline gene, perhaps due to a read error. The rearrangement uses TRBV10-1 and TRBJ2-1; 7 positions agree with TRBD2. The germline V gene has CDR1 WNHNN and CDR2 SYGVQD (reference sequence). The CDR3 is 15 residues long. The CDR3 DNA is TGCGCCAGCAGTGGGGAGCGGGATGGCTACCATGAGCAGTTCTTC. It encodes CASSGERDGYHEQFF.

The chain is built from TRBV7-8 and TRBJ2-1, with TRBD2 matching over 8 bases. Germline CDR1 is SGHVS and CDR2 is FQNEAQ. The trim removed 5 bases at V and 8 bases at J, leaving 14 bases unmatched. This CDR3 region has 16 residues. DNA of the CDR3: TGTGCCAGCAGCACCAACCCGGGACTAGTGGGTCATGAGCAGTTCTTC. Translation gives CASSTNPGLVGHEQFF.

This chain joins TRBV27 and TRBJ2-6; the D gene is possibly TRBD1 (5 bases). The V and J ends lost 1 base and 2 bases respectively, with 6 bases between them. The germline V gene has CDR1 MNHEY and CDR2 SMNVEV (reference sequence). CDR3 length: 15 amino acids. CDR3: CASSLLGAGANVLTF. In nucleotides, the CDR3 is TGTGCCAGCAGTTTATTAGGGGCTGGGGCCAACGTCCTGACTTTC. Full variable domain (rest looked up from reference TRBV27 and TRBJ2-6): EAQVTQNPRYLITVTGKKLTVTCSQNMNHEYMSWYRQDPGLGLRQIYYSMNVEVTDKGDVPEGYKVSRKEKRNFPLILESPSPNQTSLYFCASSLLGAGANVLTFGAGSRLTVL.